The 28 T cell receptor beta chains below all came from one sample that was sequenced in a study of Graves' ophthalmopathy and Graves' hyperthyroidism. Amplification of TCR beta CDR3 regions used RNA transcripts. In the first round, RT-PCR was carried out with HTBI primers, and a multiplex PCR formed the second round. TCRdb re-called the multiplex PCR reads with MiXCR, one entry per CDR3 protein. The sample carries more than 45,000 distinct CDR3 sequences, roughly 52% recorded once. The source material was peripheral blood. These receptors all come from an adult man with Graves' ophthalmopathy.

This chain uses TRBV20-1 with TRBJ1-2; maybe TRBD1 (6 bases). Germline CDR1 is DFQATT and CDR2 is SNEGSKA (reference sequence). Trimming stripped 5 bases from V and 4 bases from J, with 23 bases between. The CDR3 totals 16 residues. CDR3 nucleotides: TGCAGTGCTCCTCTAGCAGGGGTACGACATCTCTATGGCTACACCTTC. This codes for CSAPLAGVRHLYGYTF.

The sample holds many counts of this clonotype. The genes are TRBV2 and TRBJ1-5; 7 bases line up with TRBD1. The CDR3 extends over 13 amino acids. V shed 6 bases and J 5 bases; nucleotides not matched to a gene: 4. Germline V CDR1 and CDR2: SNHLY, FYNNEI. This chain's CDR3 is CASRQGRDQPQHF. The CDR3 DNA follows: TGTGCCAGCAGACAGGGGAGAGATCAGCCCCAGCATTTT.

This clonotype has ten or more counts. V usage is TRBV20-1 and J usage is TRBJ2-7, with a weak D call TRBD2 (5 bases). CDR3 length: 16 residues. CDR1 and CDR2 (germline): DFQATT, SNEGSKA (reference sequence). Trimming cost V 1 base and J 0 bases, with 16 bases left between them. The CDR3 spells CSARGESGANSYEQYF. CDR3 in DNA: TGCAGTGCTAGAGGCGAGAGCGGCGCCAACTCCTACGAGCAGTACTTC.

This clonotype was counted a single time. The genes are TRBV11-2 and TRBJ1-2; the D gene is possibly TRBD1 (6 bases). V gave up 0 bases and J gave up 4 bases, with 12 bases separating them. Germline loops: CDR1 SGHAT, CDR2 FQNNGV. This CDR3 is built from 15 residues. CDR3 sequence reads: CASSLETGPGYGYTF. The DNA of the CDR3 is TGTGCCAGCAGCTTAGAGACAGGACCTGGCTATGGCTACACCTTC. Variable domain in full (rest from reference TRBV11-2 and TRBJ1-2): EAGVAQSPRYKIIEKRQSVAFWCNPISGHATLYWYQQILGQGPKLLIQFQNNGVVDDSQLPKDRFSAERLKGVDSTLKIQPAKLEDSAVYLCASSLETGPGYGYTFGSGTRLTVV.

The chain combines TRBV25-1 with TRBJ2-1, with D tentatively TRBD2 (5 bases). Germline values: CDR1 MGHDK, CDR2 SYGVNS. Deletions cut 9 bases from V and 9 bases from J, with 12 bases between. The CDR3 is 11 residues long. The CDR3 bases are TGTGCCAGTCTCGAAGGAGGTGAGCAGTTCTTC. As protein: CASLEGGEQFF.

The CDR3 DNA sequence: TGCAGTGGTAGCCACTTACTAGCGATCAAAGGGACCCAGTACTTC. As protein: CSGSHLLAIKGTQYF. The chain carries TRBV20-1 and TRBJ2-5; 7 bases line up with TRBD2. This CDR3 region has 15 residues. Trimming took 7 bases from V and 7 from J; bases not matched to a gene: 18. Germline lookup yields CDR1 DFQATT and CDR2 SNEGSKA (reference sequence).

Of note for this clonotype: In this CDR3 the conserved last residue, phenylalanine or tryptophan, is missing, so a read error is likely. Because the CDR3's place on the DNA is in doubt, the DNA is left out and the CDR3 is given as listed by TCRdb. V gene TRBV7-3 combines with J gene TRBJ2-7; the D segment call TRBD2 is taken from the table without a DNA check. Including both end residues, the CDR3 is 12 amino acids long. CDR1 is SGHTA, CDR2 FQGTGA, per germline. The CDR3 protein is CASSLGPMDLYS.

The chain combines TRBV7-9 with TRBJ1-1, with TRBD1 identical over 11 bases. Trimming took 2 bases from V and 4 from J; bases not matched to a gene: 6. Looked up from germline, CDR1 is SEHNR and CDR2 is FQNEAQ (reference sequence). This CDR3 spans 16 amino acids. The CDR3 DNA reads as TGTGCCAGCAGCTTATTCTCGGGACAGGGGGTCACTGAAGCTTTCTTT. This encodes CASSLFSGQGVTEAFF.

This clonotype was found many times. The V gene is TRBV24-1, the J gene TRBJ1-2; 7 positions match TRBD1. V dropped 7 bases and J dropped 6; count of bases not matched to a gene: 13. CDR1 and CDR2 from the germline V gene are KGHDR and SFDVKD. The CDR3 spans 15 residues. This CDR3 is CATSGAGGIKDGYTF. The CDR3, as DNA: TGTGCCACCAGCGGGGCAGGGGGAATAAAGGATGGCTACACCTTC.

The DNA of the CDR3 is TGTGCCAGCAGCCCACAGGGGGCGCAGCCCCTCCACTTT. Amino acids: CASSPQGAQPLHF. The chain employs TRBV11-2 and TRBJ1-6, with 9 bases fitting TRBD1. With V trimmed by 5 bases and J by 13 bases, 6 bases remained unmatched. CDR3 length: 13 residues. The germline CDR1 and CDR2 sequences are SGHAT and FQNNGV.

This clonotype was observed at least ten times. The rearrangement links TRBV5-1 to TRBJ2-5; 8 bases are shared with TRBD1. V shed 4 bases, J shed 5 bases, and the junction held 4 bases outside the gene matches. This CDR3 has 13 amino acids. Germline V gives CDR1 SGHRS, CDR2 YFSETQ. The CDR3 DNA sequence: TGCGCCAGCAGCCGACAGGGGTCCGAGACCCAGTACTTC. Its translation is CASSRQGSETQYF.

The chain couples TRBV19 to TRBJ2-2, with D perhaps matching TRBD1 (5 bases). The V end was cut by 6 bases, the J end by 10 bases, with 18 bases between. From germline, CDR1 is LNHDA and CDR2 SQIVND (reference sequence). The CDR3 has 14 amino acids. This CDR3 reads CASSPPRTGQELFF. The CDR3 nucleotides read TGTGCCAGTAGCCCTCCGCGAACTGGACAGGAGCTGTTTTTT.

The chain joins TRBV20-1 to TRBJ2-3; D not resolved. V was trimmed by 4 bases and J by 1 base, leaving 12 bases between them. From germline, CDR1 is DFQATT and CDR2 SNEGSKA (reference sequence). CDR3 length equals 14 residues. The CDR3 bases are TGCAGTGCTATCAGAAGCACGGGCACAGATACGCAGTATTTT. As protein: CSAIRSTGTDTQYF.

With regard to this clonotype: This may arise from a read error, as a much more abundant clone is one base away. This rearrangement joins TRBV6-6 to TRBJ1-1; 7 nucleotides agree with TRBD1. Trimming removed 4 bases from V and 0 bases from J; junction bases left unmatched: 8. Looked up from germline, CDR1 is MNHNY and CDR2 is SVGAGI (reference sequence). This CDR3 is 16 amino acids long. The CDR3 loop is CASSLYRGPMNTEAFF. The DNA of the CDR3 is TGTGCCAGCAGTTTATACAGGGGACCAATGAACACTGAAGCTTTCTTT.

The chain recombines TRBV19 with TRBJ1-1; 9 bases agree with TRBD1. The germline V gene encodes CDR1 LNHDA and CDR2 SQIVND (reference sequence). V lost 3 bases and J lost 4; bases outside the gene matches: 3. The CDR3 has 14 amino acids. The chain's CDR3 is CASSMWTGVTEAFF. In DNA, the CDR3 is TGTGCCAGTAGTATGTGGACAGGGGTCACTGAAGCTTTCTTT.

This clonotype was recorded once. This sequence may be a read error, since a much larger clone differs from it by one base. As DNA, the CDR3 is TGTGCCGGCAGTTCGGACAGGTCGTTAGTGTACCCTCGTGAGGAGCAGTACTTC. This sequence encodes CAGSSDRSLVYPREEQYF. The V and J genes are TRBV28 and TRBJ2-7; 7 bases are shared with TRBD1. Germline values: CDR1 MDHEN, CDR2 SYDVKM. The CDR3 is 18 amino acids.

The CDR3 DNA sequence: TGTGCCACCAGCACAGGGGGCTTGGATAACTATGGCTACACCTTC. Amino acids: CATSTGGLDNYGYTF. The chain joins TRBV15 to TRBJ1-2; 8 bases fit TRBD1. The germline V gene has CDR1 LNHNV and CDR2 YYDKDF (reference sequence). CDR3 length: 15 residues. V lost 4 bases and J lost 1; bases outside the gene matches: 5.

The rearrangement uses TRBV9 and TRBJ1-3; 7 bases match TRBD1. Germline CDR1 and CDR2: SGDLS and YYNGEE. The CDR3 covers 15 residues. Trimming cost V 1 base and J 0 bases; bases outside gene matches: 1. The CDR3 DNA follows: TGTGCCAGCAGCGTACGGACAGGCTCTGGAAACACCATATATTTT. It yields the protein CASSVRTGSGNTIYF.

CDR3 sequence reads: CASSPITSGKSGELFF. DNA of the CDR3: TGTGCCAGCAGCCCCATCACGAGCGGGAAGTCCGGGGAGCTGTTTTTT. V gene TRBV9 combines with J gene TRBJ2-2; 7 positions match TRBD2. V shed 4 bases and J 6 bases; nucleotides not matched to a gene: 12. The CDR3 extends over 16 amino acids. Looked up from germline, CDR1 is SGDLS and CDR2 is YYNGEE.

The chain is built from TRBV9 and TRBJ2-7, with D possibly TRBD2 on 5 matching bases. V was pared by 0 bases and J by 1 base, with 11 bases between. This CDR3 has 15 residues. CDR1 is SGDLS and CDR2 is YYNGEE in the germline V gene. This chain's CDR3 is CASSVGPADSYEQYF. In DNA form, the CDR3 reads TGTGCCAGCAGCGTAGGTCCAGCGGATTCCTACGAGCAGTACTTC.

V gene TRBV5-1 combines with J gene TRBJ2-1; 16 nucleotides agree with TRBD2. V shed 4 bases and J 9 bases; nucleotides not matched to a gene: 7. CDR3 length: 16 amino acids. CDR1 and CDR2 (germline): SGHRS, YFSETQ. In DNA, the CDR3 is TGCGCCAGCAGCAGGGGACTAGCGGGAGGGCTCGGTGAGCAGTTCTTC. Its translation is CASSRGLAGGLGEQFF.

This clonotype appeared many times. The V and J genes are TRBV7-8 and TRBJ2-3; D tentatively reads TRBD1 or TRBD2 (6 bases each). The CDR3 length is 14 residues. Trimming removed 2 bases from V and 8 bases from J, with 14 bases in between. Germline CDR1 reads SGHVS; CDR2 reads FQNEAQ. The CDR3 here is CASSLTGAGGTQYF. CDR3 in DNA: TGTGCCAGCAGCTTAACGGGGGCCGGGGGTACGCAGTATTTT.

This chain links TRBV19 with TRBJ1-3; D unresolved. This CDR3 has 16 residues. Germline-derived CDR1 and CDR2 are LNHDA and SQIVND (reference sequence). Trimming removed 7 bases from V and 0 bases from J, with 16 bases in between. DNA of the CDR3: TGTGCCAGTAATCTCCCGCAGAGGGTCTCTGGAAACACCATATATTTT. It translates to CASNLPQRVSGNTIYF.

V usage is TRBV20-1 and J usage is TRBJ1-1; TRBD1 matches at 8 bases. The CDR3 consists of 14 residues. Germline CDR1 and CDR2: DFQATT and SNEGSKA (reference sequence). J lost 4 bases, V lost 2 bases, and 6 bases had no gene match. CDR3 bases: TGCAGTGCTAGACTCTTCGGACAGGGCACTGAAGCTTTCTTT. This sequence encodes CSARLFGQGTEAFF.

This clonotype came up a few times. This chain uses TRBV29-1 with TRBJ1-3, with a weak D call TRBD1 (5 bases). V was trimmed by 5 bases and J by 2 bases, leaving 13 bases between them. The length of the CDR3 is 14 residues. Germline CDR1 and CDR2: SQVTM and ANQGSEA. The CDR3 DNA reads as TGCAGCGTTATGGGGGGAAGAGCTGGAAACACCATATATTTT. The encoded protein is CSVMGGRAGNTIYF.

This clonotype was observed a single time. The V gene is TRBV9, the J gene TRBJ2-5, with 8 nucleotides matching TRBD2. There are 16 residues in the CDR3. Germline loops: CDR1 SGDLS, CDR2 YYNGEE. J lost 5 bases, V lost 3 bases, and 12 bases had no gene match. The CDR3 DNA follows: TGTGCCAGCAGCGAAACTAGCGGAGGAAGTGGGGAGACCCAGTACTTC. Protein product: CASSETSGGSGETQYF.

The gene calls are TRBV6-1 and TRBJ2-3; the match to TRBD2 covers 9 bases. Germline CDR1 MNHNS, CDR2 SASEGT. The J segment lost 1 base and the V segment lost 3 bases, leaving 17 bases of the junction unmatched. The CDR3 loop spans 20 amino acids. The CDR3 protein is CASSDEPLRTASGGTDTQYF. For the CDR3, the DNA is TGTGCCAGCAGTGACGAACCGCTAAGGACTGCTAGCGGGGGCACAGATACGCAGTATTTT.

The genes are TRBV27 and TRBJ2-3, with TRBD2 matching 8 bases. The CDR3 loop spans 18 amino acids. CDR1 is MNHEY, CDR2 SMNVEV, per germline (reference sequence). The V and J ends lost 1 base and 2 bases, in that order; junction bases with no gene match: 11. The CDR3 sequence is CASSLLGRAGGTTDTQYF. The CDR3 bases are TGTGCCAGCAGTTTATTGGGTCGGGCGGGGGGTACCACAGATACGCAGTATTTT.